Included here is one TCR beta chain sequence, with context. Its specificity is unknown. The source of the sample is a study of cytomegalovirus exposure and HLA in healthy donors. Study-level findings and limits: HLA restriction was apparent for most CMV-associated TCR beta chains in a later analysis. CMV antigen specificity was confirmed in vitro for a few CMV-associated chains.

Germline loops: CDR1 SGDLS, CDR2 YYNGEE. Trimming took 0 bases from V and 2 from J, leaving 11 bases between them. CDR3 size: 15 residues. Use of 60 Vbeta and 13 Jbeta primers characterized the PCR. Data came from immunoSEQ multiplex PCR; TCRdb stores just in-frame clones and leaves some out. The sample has roughly 170,000 clones; over 60% are singletons. Input material: PBMCs. The source of this sequence is a young woman in good health and CMV-seronegative. The V gene is TRBV9, the J gene TRBJ2-5; D may be TRBD2 (6 bases). This CDR3 is CASSVAGRGQETQYF. CDR3 bases: TGTGCCAGCAGCGTAGCTGGGCGGGGACAAGAGACCCAGTACTTC.